Described below is a single T cell receptor (beta chain) sequence and its context. Antigen specificity is unknown. The data belong to a study of shared clonotypes between healthy human individuals. Overall study context: The plates for each donor numbered three CD4 naive, three CD4 memory, two CD8 naive and one CD8 memory. Findings of the study overall: Larger estimated richness was generally seen in naive subsets than in memory subsets.

CD45RA-negative memory and CD45RA+ naive subsets were split from the CD4+ cells. This CDR3 is 16 amino acids long. Data came from immunoSEQ multiplex PCR; TCRdb stores just in-frame clones and leaves some out. This table holds about 1 million clones, roughly 80% found once. The sequence was collected from a man aged 18 to 30 in good health. The gene calls are TRBV21-1 and TRBJ2-5; the DNA was not used to check the table's D call, TRBD1. TRBV21-1 is marked as a pseudogene. Sequenced input: memory CD4+ T cells sorted from blood. Indicated subset: CD45RA-negative fraction. CDR3 sequence reads: CASSKDRQGYQETQYF. CDR3 nucleotide sequence: TGTGCCAGCAGCAAAGATCGACAGGGCTACCAAGAGACCCAGTACTTC.